This TCR beta chain was captured in a study of shared clonotypes between healthy human individuals. Measured with immunoSEQ multiplex PCR; TCRdb has only the in-frame clones, and not every one. Seen here are around 1.4 million clones, approximately 98.5% observed once, and the top ten hold 0.3% to 0.45%. This receptor was taken from a man aged 25 to 45 in good health. Sample: naive CD4+ T cells sorted from blood. The subset is: CD45RA+ positively selected.

CDR3 sequence reads: CASSDRVNTEAFF. CDR3 sequence (DNA): TGTGCCAGTTCCGACAGGGTGAACACTGAAGCTTTCTTT. The chain recombines TRBV19 with TRBJ1-1; 7 bases map to TRBD1. The germline V gene has CDR1 LNHDA and CDR2 SQIVND (reference sequence). The CDR3 is 13 residues long. V gave up 8 bases and J gave up 0 bases; unmatched junction bases: 3.